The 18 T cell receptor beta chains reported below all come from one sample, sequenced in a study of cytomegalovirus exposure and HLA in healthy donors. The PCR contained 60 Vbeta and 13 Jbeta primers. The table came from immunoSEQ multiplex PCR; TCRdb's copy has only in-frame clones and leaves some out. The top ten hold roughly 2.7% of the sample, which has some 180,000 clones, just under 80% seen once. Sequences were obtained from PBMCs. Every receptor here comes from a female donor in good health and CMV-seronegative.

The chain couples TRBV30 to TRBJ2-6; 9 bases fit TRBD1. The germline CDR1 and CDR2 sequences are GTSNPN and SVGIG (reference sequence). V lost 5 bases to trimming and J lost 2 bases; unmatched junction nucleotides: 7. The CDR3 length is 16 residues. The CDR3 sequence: CAWVQGAWTGANVLTF. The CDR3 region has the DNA TGTGCCTGGGTACAGGGGGCATGGACTGGGGCCAACGTCCTGACTTTC. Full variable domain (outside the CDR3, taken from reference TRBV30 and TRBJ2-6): SQTIHQWPATLVQPVGSPLSLECTVEGTSNPNLYWYRQAAGRGLQLLFYSVGIGQISSEVPQNLSASRPQDRQFILSSKKLLLSDSGFYLCAWVQGAWTGANVLTFGAGSRLTVL.

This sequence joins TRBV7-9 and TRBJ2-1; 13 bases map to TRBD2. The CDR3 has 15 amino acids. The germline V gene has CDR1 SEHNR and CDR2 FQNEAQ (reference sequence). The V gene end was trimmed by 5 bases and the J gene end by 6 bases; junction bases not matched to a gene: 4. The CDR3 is CASSPTSGGLNEQFF. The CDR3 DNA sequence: TGTGCCAGCAGCCCGACTAGCGGGGGGCTCAATGAGCAGTTCTTC.

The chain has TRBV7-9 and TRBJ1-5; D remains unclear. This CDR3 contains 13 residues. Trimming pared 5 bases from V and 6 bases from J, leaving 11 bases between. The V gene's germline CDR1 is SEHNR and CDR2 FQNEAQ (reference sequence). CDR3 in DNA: TGTGCCAGCAGCCCTGGTCGGTCTCAGCCCCAGCATTTT. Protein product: CASSPGRSQPQHF.

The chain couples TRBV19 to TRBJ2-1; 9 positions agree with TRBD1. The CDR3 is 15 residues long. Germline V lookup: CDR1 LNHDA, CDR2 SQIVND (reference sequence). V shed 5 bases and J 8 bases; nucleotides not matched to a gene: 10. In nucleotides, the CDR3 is TGTGCCAGTAGTTTCACAGGGGGCGAAGTTGATGAGCAGTTCTTC. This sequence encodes CASSFTGGEVDEQFF.

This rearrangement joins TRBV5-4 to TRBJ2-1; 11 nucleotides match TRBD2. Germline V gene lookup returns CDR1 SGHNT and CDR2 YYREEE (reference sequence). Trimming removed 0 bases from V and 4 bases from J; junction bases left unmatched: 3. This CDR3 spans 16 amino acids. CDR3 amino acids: CASSLGLAGSYNEQFF. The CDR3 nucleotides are TGTGCCAGCAGCTTGGGACTAGCGGGGTCGTACAATGAGCAGTTCTTC.

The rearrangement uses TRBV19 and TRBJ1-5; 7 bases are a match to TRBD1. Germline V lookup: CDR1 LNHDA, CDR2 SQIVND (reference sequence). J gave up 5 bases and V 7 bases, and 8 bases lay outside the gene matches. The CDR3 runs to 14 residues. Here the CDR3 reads CASNAQGRDQPQHF. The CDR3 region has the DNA TGTGCCAGTAATGCACAGGGGCGGGATCAGCCCCAGCATTTT.

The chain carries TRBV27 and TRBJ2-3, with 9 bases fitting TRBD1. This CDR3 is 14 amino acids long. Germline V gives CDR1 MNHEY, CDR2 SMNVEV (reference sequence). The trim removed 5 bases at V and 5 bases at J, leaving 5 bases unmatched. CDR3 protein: CASSTTGGVDTQYF. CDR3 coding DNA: TGTGCCAGCAGTACAACAGGGGGCGTAGATACGCAGTATTTT.

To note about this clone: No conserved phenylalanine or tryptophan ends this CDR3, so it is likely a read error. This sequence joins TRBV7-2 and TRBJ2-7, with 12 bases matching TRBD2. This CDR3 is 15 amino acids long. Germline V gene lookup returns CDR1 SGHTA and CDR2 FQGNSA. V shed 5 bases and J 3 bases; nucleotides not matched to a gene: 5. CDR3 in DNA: TGTGCCAGCAGCACCGGACTAGCGGGAAACTACGAGCAGTACCTC. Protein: CASSTGLAGNYEQYL.

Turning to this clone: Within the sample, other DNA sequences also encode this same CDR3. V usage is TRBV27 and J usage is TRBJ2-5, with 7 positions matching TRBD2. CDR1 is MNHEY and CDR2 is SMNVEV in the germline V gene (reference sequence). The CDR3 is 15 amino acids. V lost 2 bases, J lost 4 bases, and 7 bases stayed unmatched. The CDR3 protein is CASSLKSSGVETQYF. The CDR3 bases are TGTGCCAGCAGTTTAAAGTCTAGCGGAGTAGAGACCCAGTACTTC.

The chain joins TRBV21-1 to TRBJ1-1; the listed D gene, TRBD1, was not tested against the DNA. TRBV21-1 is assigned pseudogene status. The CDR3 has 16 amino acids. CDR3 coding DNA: TGTGCCAGCAGCAAAGTGAACAGGAAGCTGAACACTGAAGCTTTCTTT. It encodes CASSKVNRKLNTEAFF.

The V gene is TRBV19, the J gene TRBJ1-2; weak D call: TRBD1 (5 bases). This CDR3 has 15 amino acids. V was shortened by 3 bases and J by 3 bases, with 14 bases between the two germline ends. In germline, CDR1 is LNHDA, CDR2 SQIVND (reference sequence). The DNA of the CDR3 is TGTGCCAGTAGTATTATGGGGGGTAGAGACTATGGCTACACCTTC. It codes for CASSIMGGRDYGYTF.

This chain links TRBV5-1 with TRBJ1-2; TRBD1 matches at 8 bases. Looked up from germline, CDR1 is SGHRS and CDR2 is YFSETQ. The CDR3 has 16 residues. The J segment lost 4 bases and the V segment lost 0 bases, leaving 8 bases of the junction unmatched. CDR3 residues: CASSLVYRGSGYGYTF. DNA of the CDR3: TGCGCCAGCAGCTTGGTTTACAGGGGGTCCGGCTATGGCTACACCTTC. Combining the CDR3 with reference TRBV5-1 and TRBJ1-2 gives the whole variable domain KAGVTQTPRYLIKTRGQQVTLSCSPISGHRSVSWYQQTPGQGLQFLFEYFSETQRNKGNFPGRFSGRQFSNSRSEMNVSTLELGDSALYLCASSLVYRGSGYGYTFGSGTRLTVV.

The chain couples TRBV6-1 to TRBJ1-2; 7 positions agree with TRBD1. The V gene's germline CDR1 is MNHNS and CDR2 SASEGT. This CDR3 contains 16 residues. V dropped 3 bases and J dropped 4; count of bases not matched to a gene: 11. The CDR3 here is CASSELGQRLFYGYTF. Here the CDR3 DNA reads TGTGCCAGCAGTGAGTTGGGACAGCGACTTTTCTATGGCTACACCTTC.

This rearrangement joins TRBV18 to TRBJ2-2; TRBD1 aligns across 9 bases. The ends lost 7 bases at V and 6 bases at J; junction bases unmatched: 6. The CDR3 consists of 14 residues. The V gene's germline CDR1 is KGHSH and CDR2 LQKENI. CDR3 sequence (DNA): TGTGCCAGCTTCCCGGGACAGGGATCCGGGGAGCTGTTTTTT. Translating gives CASFPGQGSGELFF.

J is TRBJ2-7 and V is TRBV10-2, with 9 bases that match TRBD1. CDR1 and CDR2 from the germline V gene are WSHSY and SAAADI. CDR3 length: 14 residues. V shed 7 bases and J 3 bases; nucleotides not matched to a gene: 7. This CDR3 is CASKEGQGLYEQYF. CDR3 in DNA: TGCGCCAGCAAAGAGGGACAGGGCCTCTACGAGCAGTACTTC.

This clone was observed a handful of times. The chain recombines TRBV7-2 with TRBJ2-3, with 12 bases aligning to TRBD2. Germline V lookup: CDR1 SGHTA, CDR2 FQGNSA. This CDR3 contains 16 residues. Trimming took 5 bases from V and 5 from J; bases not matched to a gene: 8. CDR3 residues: CASSAWTSGNKDTQYF. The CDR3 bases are TGTGCCAGCAGCGCTTGGACTAGCGGGAATAAAGATACGCAGTATTTT.

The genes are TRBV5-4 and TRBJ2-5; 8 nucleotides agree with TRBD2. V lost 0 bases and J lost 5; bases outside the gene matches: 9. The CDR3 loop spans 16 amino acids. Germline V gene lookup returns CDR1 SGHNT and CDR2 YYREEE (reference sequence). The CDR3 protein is CASSLAGGPGSETQYF. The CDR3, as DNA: TGTGCCAGCAGCTTGGCGGGGGGGCCTGGTTCGGAGACCCAGTACTTC.

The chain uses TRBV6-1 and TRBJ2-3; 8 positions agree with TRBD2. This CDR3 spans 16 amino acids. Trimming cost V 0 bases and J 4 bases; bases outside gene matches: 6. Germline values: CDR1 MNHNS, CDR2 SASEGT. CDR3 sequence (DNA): TGTGCCAGCAGTGAAGCGTCGGGGGGGGACCCAGATACGCAGTATTTT. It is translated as CASSEASGGDPDTQYF.